One and the same sample provided the 9 T cell receptor beta chains below, sequenced in a study of T cell responses to AZD1222 COVID-19 vaccine. Sequenced by immunoSEQ multiplex PCR; TCRdb stores in-frame clones only, minus some. Of roughly 140,000 clones listed, 82% are singletons. The sample here was peripheral blood, taken on day 0 of MenACWY control vaccination. The source is an adult in good health.

J is TRBJ2-1 and V is TRBV19; 10 bases fit TRBD2. Trimming cost V 5 bases and J 7 bases; bases outside gene matches: 5. Germline V CDR1 and CDR2: LNHDA, SQIVND (reference sequence). This CDR3 is 14 amino acids long. This chain's CDR3 is CASSQRGGRNEQFF. The CDR3, as DNA: TGTGCCAGTAGTCAGCGGGGGGGCCGGAATGAGCAGTTCTTC.

This clone was seen a single time. The V and J genes are TRBV28 and TRBJ1-6; no clear D. Germline CDR1 MDHEN, CDR2 SYDVKM. The ends were cut back, 7 bases at V and 6 bases at J, with 10 bases in the middle. This CDR3 is 13 amino acids long. The CDR3 sequence is CASKTRPNSPLHF. Here the CDR3 DNA reads TGTGCCAGCAAGACCCGGCCTAATTCACCCCTCCACTTT.

This clone appeared a single time. This chain joins TRBV6-5 and TRBJ1-5, with 9 bases lining up with TRBD1. Trimming removed 10 bases from V and 6 bases from J; junction bases left unmatched: 7. This CDR3 comprises 13 residues. The germline gives CDR1 MNHEY, CDR2 SVGAGI. DNA of the CDR3: TGTGCCACGGACAGGGGAGAGAGTCAGCCCCAGCATTTT. This codes for CATDRGESQPQHF.

CDR3 in DNA: TGTGCCAGCAGCTTACACCGGGACTTACATTACAATGAGCAGTTCTTC. Its protein product is CASSLHRDLHYNEQFF. The V gene is TRBV5-4, the J gene TRBJ2-1; TRBD2 is a possible D gene (6 bases). V lost 2 bases and J 4 bases, leaving 16 bases between the germline ends. From germline, CDR1 is SGHNT and CDR2 YYREEE (reference sequence). CDR3 length: 16 residues.

This chain connects TRBV19 to TRBJ2-2; 7 nucleotides agree with TRBD1. Germline V gene sequence: CDR1 LNHDA, CDR2 SQIVND (reference sequence). The CDR3 has 15 residues. V dropped 4 bases and J dropped 2; count of bases not matched to a gene: 4. The DNA for the CDR3 is TGTGCCAGTAGTACGGGACAGACTAACACCGGGGAGCTGTTTTTT. Translating gives CASSTGQTNTGELFF. Together with reference TRBV19 and TRBJ2-2, the CDR3 gives the full variable domain: DGGITQSPKYLFRKEGQNVTLSCEQNLNHDAMYWYRQDPGQGLRLIYYSQIVNDFQKGDIAEGYSVSREKKESFPLTVTSAQKNPTAFYLCASSTGQTNTGELFFGEGSRLTVL.

The J gene is TRBJ1-5, the V gene TRBV4-1; no clear D. This CDR3 has 15 amino acids. The germline V gene encodes CDR1 MGHRA and CDR2 YSYEKL. Trimming shortened V by 0 bases and J by 2 bases, and 8 bases separated the two germline ends. CDR3 sequence reads: CASSQDAGGNQPQHF. The CDR3 DNA reads as TGCGCCAGCAGCCAAGATGCTGGGGGCAATCAGCCCCAGCATTTT.

The count of this clone is one. The rearrangement joins TRBV11-2 to TRBJ1-6; 9 bases are a match to TRBD1. Germline-derived CDR1 and CDR2 are SGHAT and FQNNGV. This CDR3 spans 16 amino acids. J gave up 8 bases and V 1 base, and 6 bases lay outside the gene matches. The CDR3 DNA reads TGTGCCAGCAGCTTAGCCTGGACAGGGGTAGATTCACCCCTCCACTTT. Translating gives CASSLAWTGVDSPLHF.

The chain has TRBV6-5 and TRBJ1-3; 7 positions match TRBD1. Per germline, CDR1 MNHEY and CDR2 SVGAGI. The ends lost 2 bases at V and 4 bases at J; junction bases unmatched: 5. CDR3 size: 15 residues. CDR3 sequence: CASSYDRAAGNTIYF. Here the CDR3 DNA reads TGTGCCAGCAGTTACGACAGGGCGGCCGGAAACACCATATATTTT.

The V gene is TRBV2, the J gene TRBJ2-3; the match to TRBD1 covers 11 bases. CDR3 length: 12 amino acids. From germline, CDR1 is SNHLY and CDR2 FYNNEI. The ends lost 10 bases at V and 5 bases at J; junction bases unmatched: 2. CDR3 sequence: CATDRGRDTQYF. In nucleotides, the CDR3 is TGTGCCACGGACAGGGGGCGAGATACGCAGTATTTT.